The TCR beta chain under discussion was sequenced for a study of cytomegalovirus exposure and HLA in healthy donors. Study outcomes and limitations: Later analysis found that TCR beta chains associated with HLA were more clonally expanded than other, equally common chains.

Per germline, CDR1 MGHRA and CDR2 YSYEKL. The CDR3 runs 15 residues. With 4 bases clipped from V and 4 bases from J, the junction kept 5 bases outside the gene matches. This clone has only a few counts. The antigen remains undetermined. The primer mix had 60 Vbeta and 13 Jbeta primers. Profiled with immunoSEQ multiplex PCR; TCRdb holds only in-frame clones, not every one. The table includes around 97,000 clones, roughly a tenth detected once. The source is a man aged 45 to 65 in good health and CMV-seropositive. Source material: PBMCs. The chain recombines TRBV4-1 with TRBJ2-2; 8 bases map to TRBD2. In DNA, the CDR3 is TGCGCCAGCAGCCTATCGGGAGGGTCCACCGGGGAGCTGTTTTTT. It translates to CASSLSGGSTGELFF.